This T cell receptor beta chain came from a study of T cell clones after liver transplantation. Germline loops: CDR1 SGHAT, CDR2 FQNNGV. This CDR3 contains 16 residues. V lost 2 bases and J lost 2; bases outside the gene matches: 6. Sequenced by immunoSEQ multiplex PCR; TCRdb stores in-frame clones only, minus some. This table holds tens of thousands of clones, 65% to 85% found once. This sequence joins TRBV11-2 and TRBJ1-3; 7 bases fit TRBD1. Source: CD4+ T cells from blood, taken before liver transplant. The source is a human donor who received a liver transplant. CDR3 bases: TGTGCCAGCAGCTTACGAGGGGGCGGAACTGGAAACACCATATATTTT. It yields the protein CASSLRGGGTGNTIYF.